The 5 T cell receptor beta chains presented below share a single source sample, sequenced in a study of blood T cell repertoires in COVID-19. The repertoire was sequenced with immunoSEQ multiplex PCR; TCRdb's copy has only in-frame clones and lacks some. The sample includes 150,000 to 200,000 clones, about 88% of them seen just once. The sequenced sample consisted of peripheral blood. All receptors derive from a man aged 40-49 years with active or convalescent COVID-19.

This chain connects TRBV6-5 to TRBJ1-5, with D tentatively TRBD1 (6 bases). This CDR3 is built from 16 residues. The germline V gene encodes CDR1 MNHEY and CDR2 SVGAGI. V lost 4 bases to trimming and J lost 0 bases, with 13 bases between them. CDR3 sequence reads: CASSSKTGLSNQPQHF. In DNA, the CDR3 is TGTGCCAGCAGTTCTAAGACAGGACTTAGCAATCAGCCCCAGCATTTT.

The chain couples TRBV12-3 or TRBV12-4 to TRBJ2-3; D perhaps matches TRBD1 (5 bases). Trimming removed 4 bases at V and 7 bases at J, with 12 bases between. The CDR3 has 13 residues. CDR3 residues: CASSSLGPNTQYF. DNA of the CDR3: TGTGCCAGCAGTTCATTGGGGCCAAATACGCAGTATTTT.

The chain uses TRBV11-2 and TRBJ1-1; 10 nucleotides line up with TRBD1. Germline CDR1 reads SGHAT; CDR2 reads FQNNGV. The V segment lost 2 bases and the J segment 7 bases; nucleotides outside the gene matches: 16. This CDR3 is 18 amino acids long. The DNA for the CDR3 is TGTGCCAGCAGCTTATTCGTGGGACAGGGGCCCGGGGGAGATGAAGCTTTCTTT. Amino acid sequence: CASSLFVGQGPGGDEAFF.

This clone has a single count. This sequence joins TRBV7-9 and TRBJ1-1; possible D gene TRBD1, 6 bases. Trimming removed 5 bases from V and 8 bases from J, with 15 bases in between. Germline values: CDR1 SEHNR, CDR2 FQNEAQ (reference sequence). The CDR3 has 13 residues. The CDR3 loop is CASSPQGRGEAFF. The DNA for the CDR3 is TGTGCCAGCAGCCCCCAGGGGCGAGGGGAAGCTTTCTTT.

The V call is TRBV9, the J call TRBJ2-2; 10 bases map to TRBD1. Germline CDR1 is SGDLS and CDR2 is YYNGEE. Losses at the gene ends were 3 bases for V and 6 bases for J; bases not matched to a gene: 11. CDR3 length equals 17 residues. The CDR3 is CASSAGTGALGAGELFF. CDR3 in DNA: TGTGCCAGCAGCGCCGGGACAGGGGCGTTAGGGGCCGGGGAGCTGTTTTTT.